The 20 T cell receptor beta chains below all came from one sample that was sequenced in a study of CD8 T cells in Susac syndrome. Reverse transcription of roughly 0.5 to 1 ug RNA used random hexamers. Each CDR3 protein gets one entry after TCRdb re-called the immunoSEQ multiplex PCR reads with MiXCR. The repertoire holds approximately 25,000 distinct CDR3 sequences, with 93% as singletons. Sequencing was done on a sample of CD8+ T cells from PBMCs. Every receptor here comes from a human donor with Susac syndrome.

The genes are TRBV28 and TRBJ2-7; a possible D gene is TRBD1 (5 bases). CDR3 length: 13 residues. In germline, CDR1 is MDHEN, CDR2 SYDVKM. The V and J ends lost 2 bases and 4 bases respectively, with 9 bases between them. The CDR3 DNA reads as TGTGCCAGCAGTTTAGGCAGGGCGTACGAGCAGTACTTC. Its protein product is CASSLGRAYEQYF.

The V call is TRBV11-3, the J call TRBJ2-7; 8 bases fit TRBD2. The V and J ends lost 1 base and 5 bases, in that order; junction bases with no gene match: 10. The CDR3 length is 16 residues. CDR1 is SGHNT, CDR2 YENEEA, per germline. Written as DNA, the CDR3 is TGTGCCAGCAGCTTAGGCCCGGGGAGCGGGGGAAACGAGCAGTACTTC. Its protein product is CASSLGPGSGGNEQYF. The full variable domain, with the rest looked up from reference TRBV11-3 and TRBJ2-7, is EAGVVQSPRYKIIEKKQPVAFWCNPISGHNTLYWYLQNLGQGPELLIRYENEEAVDDSQLPKDRFSAERLKGVDSTLKIQPAELGDSAVYLCASSLGPGSGGNEQYFGPGTRLTVT.

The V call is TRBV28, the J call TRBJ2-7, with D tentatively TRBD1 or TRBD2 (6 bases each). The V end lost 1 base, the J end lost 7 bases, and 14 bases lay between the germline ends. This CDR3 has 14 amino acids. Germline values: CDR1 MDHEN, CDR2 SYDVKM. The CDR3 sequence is CASSLLGGDREQYF. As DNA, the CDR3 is TGTGCCAGCAGTTTATTGGGGGGCGATCGGGAGCAGTACTTC.

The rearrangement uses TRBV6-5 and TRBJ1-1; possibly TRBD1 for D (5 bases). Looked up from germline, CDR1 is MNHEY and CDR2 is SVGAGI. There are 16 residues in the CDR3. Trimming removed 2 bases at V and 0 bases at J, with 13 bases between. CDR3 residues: CASSYARGIMNTEAFF. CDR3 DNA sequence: TGTGCCAGCAGTTACGCCCGGGGGATCATGAACACTGAAGCTTTCTTT.

The CDR3 protein is CASSEEKTGAYEQYF. CDR3 bases: TGTGCCAGCTCCGAGGAAAAAACAGGGGCCTACGAGCAGTACTTC. This chain links TRBV13 with TRBJ2-7; 7 positions match TRBD1. The length of the CDR3 is 15 residues. Germline V gene data show CDR1 as PRHDT and CDR2 as FYEKMQ (reference sequence). The trim removed 8 bases at V and 2 bases at J, leaving 12 bases unmatched.

The CDR3 is CSASPQSGTQYF. The CDR3 DNA sequence: TGCAGTGCTAGCCCACAGTCGGGGACCCAGTACTTC. The V gene is TRBV20-1, the J gene TRBJ2-5; the D is unclear. The CDR3 runs to 12 residues. Germline CDR1 and CDR2: DFQATT and SNEGSKA (reference sequence). The germline V and J ends were trimmed by 3 bases and 7 bases, with 12 bases remaining between them.

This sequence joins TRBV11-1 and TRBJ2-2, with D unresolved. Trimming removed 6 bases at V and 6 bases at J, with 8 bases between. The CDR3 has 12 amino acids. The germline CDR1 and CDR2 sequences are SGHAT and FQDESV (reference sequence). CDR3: CASSLGSGELFF. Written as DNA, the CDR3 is TGTGCCAGCAGTTTGGGGTCCGGGGAGCTGTTTTTT.

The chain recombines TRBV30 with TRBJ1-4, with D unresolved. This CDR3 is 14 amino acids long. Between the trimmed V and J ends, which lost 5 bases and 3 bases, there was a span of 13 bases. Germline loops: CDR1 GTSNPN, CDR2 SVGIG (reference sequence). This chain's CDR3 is CAWGRGGSNEKLFF. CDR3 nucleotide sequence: TGTGCCTGGGGTCGGGGTGGGTCTAATGAAAAACTGTTTTTT. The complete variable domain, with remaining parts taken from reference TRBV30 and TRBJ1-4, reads SQTIHQWPATLVQPVGSPLSLECTVEGTSNPNLYWYRQAAGRGLQLLFYSVGIGQISSEVPQNLSASRPQDRQFILSSKKLLLSDSGFYLCAWGRGGSNEKLFFGSGTQLSVL.

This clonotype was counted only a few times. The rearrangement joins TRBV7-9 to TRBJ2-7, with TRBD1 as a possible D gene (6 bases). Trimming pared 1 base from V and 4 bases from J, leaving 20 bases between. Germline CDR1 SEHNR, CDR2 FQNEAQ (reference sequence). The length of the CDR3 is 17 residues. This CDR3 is CASSLEPGHLTAYEQYF. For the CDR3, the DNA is TGTGCCAGCAGCTTAGAACCGGGACATCTTACGGCGTACGAGCAGTACTTC.

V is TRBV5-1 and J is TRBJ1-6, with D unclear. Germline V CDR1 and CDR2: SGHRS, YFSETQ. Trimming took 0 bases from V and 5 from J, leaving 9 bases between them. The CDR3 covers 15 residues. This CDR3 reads CASSLDSENNSPLHF. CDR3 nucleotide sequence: TGCGCCAGCAGCTTGGACAGCGAAAATAATTCACCCCTCCACTTT.

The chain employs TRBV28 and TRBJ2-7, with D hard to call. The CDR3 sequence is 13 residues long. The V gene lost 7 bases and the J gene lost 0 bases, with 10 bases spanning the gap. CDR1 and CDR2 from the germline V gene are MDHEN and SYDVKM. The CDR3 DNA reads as TGTGCCAGCACTATGGGGATCTCCTACGAGCAGTACTTC. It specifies CASTMGISYEQYF. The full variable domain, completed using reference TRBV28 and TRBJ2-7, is DVKVTQSSRYLVKRTGEKVFLECVQDMDHENMFWYRQDPGLGLRLIYFSYDVKMKEKGDIPEGYSVSREKKERFSLILESASTNQTSMYLCASTMGISYEQYFGPGTRLTVT.

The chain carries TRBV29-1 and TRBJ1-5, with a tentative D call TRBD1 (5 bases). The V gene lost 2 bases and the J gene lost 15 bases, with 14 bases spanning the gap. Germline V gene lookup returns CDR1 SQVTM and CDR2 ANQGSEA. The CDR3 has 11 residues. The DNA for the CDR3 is TGCAGCGTTGAATCGGAGGGGATATCGCATTTT. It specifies CSVESEGISHF.

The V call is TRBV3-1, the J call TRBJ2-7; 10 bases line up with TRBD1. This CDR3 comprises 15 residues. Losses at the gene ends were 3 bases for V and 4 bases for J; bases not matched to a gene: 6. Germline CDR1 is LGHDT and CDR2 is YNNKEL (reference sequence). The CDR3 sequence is CASSHLPGQGYEQYF. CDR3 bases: TGTGCCAGCAGCCACTTGCCGGGACAGGGGTACGAGCAGTACTTC.

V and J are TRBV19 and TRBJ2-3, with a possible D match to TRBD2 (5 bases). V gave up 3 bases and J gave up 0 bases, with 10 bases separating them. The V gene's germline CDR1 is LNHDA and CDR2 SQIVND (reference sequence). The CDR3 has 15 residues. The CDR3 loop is CASSIRGTSTDTQYF. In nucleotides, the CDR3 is TGTGCCAGTAGTATCCGGGGTACTAGCACAGATACGCAGTATTTT.

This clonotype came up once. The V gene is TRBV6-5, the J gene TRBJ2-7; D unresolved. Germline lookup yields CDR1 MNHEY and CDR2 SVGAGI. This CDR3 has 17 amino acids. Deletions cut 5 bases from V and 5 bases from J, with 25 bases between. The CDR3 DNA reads TGTGCCAGCAGTACCTCGAAGGCCTCTACTCCCCTCCACGAGCAGTACTTC. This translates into CASSTSKASTPLHEQYF.

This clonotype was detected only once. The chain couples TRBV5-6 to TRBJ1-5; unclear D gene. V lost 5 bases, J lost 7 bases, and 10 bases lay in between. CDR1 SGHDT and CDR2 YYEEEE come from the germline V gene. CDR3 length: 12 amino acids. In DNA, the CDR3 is TGTGCCAGCAGTTCCGACGGCCAGCCCCAGCATTTT. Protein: CASSSDGQPQHF. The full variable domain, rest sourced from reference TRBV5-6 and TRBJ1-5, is DAGVTQSPTHLIKTRGQQVTLRCSPKSGHDTVSWYQQALGQGPQFIFQYYEEEERQRGNFPDRFSGHQFPNYSSELNVNALLLGDSALYLCASSSDGQPQHFGDGTRLSIL.

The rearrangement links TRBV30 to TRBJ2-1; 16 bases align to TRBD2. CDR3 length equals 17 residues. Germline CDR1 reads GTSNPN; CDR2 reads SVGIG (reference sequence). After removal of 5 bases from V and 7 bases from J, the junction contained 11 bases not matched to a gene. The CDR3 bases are TGTGCCTGGTCGGGACTAGCGGGGGGGCCTGGTAGAAATGAGCAGTTCTTC. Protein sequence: CAWSGLAGGPGRNEQFF.

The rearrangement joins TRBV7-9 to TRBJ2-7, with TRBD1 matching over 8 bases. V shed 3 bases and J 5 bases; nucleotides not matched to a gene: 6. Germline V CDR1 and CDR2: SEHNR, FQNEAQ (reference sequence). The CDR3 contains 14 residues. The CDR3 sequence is CASSFGQGVNEQYF. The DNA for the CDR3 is TGTGCCAGCAGCTTTGGACAGGGTGTCAACGAGCAGTACTTC.

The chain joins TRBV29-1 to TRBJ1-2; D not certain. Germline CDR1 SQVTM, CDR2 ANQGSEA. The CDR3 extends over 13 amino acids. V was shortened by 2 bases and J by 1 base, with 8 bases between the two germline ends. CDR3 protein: CSVEQADNYGYTF. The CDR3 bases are TGCAGCGTTGAACAGGCGGATAACTATGGCTACACCTTC.

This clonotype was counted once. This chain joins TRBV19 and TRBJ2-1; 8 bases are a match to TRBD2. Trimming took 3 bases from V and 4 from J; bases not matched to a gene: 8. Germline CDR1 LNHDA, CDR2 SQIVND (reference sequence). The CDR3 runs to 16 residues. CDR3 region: CASSIGGASEYNEQFF. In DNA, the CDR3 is TGTGCCAGTAGTATCGGGGGGGCCTCAGAGTACAATGAGCAGTTCTTC.